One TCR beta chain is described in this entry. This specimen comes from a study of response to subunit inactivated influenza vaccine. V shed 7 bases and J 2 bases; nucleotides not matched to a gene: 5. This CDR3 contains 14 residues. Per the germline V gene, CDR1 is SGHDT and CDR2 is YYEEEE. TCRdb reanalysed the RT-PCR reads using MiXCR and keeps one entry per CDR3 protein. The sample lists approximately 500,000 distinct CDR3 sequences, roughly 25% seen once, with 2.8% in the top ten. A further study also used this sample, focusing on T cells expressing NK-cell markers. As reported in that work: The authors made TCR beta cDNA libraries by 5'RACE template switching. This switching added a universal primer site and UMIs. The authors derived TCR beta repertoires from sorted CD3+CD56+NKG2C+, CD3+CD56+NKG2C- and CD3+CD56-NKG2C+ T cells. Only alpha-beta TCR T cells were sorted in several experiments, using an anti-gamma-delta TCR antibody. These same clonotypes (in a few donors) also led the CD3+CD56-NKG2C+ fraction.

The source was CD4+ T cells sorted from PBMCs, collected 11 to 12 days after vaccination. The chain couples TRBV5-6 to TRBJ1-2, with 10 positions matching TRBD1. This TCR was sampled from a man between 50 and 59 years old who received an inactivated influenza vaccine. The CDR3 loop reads CASGMDRGNYGYTF. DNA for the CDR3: TGTGCCAGCGGCATGGACAGGGGGAACTATGGCTACACCTTC.